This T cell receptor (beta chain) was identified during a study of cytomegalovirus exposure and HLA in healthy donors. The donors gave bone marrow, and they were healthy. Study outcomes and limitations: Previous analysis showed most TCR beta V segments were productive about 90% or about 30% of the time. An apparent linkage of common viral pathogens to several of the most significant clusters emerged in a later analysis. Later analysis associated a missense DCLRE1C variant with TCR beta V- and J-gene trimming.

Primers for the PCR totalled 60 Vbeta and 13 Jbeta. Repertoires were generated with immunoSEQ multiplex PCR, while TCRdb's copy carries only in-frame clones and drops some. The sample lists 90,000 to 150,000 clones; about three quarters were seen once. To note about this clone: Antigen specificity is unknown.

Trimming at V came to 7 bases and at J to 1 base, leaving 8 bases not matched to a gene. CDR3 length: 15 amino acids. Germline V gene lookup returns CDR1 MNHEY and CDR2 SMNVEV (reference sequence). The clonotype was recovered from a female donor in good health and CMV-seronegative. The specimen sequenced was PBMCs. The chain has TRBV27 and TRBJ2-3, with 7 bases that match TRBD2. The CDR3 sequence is CASTRRLAGTDTQYF. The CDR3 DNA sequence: TGTGCCAGCACGCGTCGCCTAGCGGGCACAGATACGCAGTATTTT.